This paragraph covers one T cell receptor beta chain sequence. This sample was taken from a study of blood T cell repertoires in COVID-19. About the research overall: The United States, Italy and Spain supplied acute and convalescent COVID-19 samples. In each case, the material was cDNA or gDNA derived from T cells, B-cell-depleted T cells, or PBMCs.

Participants were aged roughly 18 to 90 years from more than 20 US areas. Donors of Cohort 3 who recovered were those that had two negative PCRs, clearance, or symptom resolution. TCRdb's copy holds only in-frame clones and misses some; the assay was immunoSEQ multiplex PCR. The table records approximately 270,000 clones, 85% to 90% of them present only once. V was trimmed by 4 bases and J by 3 bases, leaving 12 bases between them. Per the germline V gene, CDR1 is SGHNT and CDR2 is YENEEA. The CDR3 is 14 residues long. The V and J genes are TRBV11-3 and TRBJ1-1; tentative D call: TRBD1 (5 bases). The sequenced material came from PBMCs or T cells enriched from blood (not recorded which). This sequence originates from a woman aged 55-75 years who had recovered from COVID-19. In nucleotides, the CDR3 is TGTGCCAGCAGCTACAGGTTCAGGGACACTGAAGCTTTCTTT. Its translation is CASSYRFRDTEAFF. Combining the CDR3 with reference TRBV11-3 and TRBJ1-1 gives the whole variable domain EAGVVQSPRYKIIEKKQPVAFWCNPISGHNTLYWYLQNLGQGPELLIRYENEEAVDDSQLPKDRFSAERLKGVDSTLKIQPAELGDSAVYLCASSYRFRDTEAFFGQGTRLTVV.